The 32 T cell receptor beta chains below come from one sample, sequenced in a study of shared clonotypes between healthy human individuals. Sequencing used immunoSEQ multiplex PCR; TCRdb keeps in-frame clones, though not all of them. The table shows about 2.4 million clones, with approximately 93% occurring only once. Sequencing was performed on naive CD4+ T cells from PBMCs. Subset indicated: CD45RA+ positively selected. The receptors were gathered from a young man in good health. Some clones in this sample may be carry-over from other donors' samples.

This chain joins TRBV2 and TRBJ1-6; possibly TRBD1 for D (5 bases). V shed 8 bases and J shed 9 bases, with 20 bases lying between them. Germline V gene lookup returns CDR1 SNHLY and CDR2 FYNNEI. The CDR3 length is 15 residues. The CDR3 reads CASFGGGSGVSPLHF. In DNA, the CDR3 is TGTGCCAGCTTTGGCGGGGGGTCGGGAGTTTCACCCCTCCACTTT.

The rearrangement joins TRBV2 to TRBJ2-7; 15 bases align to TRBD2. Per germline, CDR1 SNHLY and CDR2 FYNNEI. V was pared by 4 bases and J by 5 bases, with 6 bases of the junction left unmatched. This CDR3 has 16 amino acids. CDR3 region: CASSGGLAGGRNEQYF. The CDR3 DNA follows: TGTGCCAGCAGTGGCGGACTAGCGGGAGGGAGGAACGAGCAGTACTTC.

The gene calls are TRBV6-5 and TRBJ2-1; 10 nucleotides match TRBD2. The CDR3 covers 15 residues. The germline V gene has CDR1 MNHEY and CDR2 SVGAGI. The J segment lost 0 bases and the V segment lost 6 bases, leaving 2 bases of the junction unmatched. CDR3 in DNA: TGTGCCAGCAGGCTAGCGGGAGTCTCCTACAATGAGCAGTTCTTC. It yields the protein CASRLAGVSYNEQFF.

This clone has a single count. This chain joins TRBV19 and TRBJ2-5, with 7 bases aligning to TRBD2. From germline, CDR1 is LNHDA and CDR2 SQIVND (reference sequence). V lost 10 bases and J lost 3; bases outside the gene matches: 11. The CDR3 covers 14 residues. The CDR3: CATQSPGGKETQYF. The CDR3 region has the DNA TGTGCCACCCAATCCCCGGGGGGAAAAGAGACCCAGTACTTC.

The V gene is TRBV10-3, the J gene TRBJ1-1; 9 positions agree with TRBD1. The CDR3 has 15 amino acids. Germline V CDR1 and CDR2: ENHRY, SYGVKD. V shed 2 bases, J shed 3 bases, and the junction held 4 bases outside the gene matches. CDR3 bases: TGTGCCATCAGTGAGGGACAGGGGAAGGACACTGAAGCTTTCTTT. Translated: CAISEGQGKDTEAFF.

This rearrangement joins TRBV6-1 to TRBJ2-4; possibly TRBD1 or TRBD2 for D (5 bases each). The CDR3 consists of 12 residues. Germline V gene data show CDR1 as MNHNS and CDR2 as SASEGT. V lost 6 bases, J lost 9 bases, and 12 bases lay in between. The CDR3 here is CASRTGGFIQYF. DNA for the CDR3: TGTGCCAGCAGGACTGGGGGATTCATTCAGTACTTC.

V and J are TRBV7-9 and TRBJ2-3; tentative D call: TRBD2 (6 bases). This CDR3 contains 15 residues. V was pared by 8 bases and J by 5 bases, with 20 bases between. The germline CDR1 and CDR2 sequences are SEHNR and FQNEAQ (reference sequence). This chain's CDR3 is CASGVGQGLQDTQYF. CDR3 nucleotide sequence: TGTGCCAGCGGGGTGGGCCAGGGACTCCAAGATACGCAGTATTTT.

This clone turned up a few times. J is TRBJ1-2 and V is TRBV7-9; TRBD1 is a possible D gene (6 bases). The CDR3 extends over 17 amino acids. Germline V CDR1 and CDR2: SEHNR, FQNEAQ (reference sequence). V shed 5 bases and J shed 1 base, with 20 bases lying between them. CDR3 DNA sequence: TGTGCCAGCAGCATTGGGATTGGACAGCCCGATAACTATGGCTACACCTTC. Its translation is CASSIGIGQPDNYGYTF.

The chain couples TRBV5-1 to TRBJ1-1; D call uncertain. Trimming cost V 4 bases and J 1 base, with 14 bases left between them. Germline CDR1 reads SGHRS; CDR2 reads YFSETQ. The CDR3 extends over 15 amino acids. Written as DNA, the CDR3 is TGCGCCAGCAGCCCCGAAGGGAACAGGAACACTGAAGCTTTCTTT. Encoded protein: CASSPEGNRNTEAFF. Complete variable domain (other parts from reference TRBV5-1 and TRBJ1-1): KAGVTQTPRYLIKTRGQQVTLSCSPISGHRSVSWYQQTPGQGLQFLFEYFSETQRNKGNFPGRFSGRQFSNSRSEMNVSTLELGDSALYLCASSPEGNRNTEAFFGQGTRLTVV.

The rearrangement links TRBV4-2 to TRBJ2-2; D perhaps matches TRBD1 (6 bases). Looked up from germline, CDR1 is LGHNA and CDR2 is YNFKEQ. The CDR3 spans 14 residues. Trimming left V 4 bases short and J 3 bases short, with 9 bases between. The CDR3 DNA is TGTGCCAGCAGCCGCCGGACAGACACCGGGGAGCTGTTTTTT. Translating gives CASSRRTDTGELFF.

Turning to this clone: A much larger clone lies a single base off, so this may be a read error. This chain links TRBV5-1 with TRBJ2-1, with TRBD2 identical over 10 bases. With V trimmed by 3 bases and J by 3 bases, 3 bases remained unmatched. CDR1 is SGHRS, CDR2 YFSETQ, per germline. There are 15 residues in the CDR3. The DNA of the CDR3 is TGCGCCAGCAGCTGGGGACTAGCGAACTACAATGAGCAGTTCTTC. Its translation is CASSWGLANYNEQFF.

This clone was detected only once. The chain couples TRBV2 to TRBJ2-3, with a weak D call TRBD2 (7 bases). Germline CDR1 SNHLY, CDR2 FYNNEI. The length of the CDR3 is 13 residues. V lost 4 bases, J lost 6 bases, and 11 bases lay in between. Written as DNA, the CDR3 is TGTGCCAGCAGTGGCGGGGGCTGGGATACGCAGTATTTT. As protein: CASSGGGWDTQYF.

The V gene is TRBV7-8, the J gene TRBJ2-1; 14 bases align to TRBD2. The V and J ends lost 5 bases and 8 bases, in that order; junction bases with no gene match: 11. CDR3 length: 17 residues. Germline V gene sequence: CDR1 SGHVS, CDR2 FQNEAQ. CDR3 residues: CASSQRRLAGGQDEQFF. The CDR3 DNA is TGTGCCAGCAGCCAACGACGACTAGCGGGAGGGCAAGATGAGCAGTTCTTC.

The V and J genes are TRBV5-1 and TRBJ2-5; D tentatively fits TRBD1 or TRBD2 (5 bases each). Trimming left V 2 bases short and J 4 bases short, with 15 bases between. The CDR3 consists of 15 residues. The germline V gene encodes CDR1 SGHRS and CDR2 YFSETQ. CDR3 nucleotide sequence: TGCGCCAGCAGCTTAGGGACCTGGGCGGGAGAGACCCAGTACTTC. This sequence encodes CASSLGTWAGETQYF.

CDR3 coding DNA: TGCGCCAGCAGCGTAACAGGGCTTGAGCAGTACTTC. Translating it yields CASSVTGLEQYF. V is TRBV5-1 and J is TRBJ2-7; possible D gene TRBD1, 6 bases. Trimming shortened V by 4 bases and J by 7 bases, and 12 bases separated the two germline ends. The CDR3 extends over 12 amino acids. CDR1 and CDR2 from the germline V gene are SGHRS and YFSETQ.

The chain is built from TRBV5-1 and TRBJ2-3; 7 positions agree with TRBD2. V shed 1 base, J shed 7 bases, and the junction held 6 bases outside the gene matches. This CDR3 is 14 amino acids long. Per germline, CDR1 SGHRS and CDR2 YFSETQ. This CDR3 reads CASSLNPTSHTQYF. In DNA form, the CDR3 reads TGCGCCAGCAGCTTGAATCCGACTAGCCATACGCAGTATTTT.

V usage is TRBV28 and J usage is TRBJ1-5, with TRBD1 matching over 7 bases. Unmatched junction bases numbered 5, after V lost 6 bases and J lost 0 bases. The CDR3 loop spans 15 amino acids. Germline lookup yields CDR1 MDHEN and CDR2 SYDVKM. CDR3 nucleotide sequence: TGTGCCAGCAGCGAAAACAGGGGTAGCAATCAGCCCCAGCATTTT. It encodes CASSENRGSNQPQHF.

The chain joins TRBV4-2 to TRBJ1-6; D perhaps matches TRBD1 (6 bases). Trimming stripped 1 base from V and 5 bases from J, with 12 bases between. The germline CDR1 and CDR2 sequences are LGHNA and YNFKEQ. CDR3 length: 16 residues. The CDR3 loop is CASSQGWAGDNSPLHF. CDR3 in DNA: TGTGCCAGCAGCCAAGGATGGGCAGGGGATAATTCACCCCTCCACTTT.

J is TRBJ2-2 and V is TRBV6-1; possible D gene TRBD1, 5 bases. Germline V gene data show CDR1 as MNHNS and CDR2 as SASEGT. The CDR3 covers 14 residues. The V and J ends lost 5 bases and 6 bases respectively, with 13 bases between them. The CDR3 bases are TGTGCCAGCAGTAAAATAAGACAGTCCGGGGAGCTGTTTTTT. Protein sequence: CASSKIRQSGELFF.

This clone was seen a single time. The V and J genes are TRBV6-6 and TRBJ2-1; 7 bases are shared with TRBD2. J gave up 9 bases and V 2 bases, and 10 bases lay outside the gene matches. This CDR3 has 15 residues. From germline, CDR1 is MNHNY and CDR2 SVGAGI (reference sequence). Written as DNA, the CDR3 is TGTGCCAGCAGTTACGGGACTAACCCCCGAAGTGAGCAGTTCTTC. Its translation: CASSYGTNPRSEQFF.

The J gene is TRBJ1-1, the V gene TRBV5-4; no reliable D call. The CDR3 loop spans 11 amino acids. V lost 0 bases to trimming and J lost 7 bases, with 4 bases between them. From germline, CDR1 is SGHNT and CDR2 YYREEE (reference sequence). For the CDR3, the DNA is TGTGCCAGCAGCTTGGTAGTTGAAGCTTTCTTT. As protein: CASSLVVEAFF. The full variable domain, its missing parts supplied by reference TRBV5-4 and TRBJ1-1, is ETGVTQSPTHLIKTRGQQVTLRCSSQSGHNTVSWYQQALGQGPQFIFQYYREEENGRGNFPPRFSGLQFPNYSSELNVNALELDDSALYLCASSLVVEAFFGQGTRLTVV.

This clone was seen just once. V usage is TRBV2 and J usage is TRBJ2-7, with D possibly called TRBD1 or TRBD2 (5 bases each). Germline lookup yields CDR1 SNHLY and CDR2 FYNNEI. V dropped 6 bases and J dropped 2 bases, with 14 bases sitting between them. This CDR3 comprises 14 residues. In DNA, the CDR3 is TGTGCCAGCAGCCCGGGGCTTAGGGCCTACGAGCAGTACTTC. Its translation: CASSPGLRAYEQYF.

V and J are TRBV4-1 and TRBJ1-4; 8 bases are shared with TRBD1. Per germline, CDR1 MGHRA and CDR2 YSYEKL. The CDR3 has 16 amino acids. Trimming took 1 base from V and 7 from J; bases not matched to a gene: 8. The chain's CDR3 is CASSQGTGGSGEKLFF. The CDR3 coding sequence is TGCGCCAGCAGCCAAGGTACAGGGGGAAGTGGTGAAAAACTGTTTTTT.

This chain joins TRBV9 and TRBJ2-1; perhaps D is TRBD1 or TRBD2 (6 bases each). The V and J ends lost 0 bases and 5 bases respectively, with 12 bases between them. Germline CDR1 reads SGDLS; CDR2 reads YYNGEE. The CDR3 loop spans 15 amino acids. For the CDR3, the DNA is TGTGCCAGCAGCGTAGTGGGGGGCTGGGACAATGAGCAGTTCTTC. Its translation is CASSVVGGWDNEQFF.

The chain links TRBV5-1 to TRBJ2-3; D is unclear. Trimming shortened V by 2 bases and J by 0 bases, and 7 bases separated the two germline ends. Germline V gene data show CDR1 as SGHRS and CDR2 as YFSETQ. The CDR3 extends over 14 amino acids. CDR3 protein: CASSFRHSTDTQYF. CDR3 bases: TGCGCCAGCAGCTTCAGGCACAGCACAGATACGCAGTATTTT.

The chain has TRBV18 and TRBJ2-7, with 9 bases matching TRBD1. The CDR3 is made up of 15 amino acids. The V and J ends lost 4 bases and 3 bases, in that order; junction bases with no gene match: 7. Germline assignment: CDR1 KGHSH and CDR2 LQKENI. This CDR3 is CASSQGQGGDYEQYF. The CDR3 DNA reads TGTGCCAGCTCACAGGGACAGGGCGGCGACTACGAGCAGTACTTC.

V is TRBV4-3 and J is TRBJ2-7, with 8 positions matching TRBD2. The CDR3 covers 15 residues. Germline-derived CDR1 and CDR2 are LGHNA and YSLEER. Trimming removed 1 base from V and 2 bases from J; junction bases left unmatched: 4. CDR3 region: CASSQAISGAYEQYF. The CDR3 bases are TGCGCCAGCAGCCAAGCAATTAGCGGGGCCTACGAGCAGTACTTC.

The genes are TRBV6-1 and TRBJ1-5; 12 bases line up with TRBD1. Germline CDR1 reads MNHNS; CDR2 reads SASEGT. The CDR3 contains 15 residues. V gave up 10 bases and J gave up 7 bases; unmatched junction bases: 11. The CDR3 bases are TGTGCCACCACAGGGACAGGGGGCATTCAACAGCCCCAGCATTTT. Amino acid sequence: CATTGTGGIQQPQHF.

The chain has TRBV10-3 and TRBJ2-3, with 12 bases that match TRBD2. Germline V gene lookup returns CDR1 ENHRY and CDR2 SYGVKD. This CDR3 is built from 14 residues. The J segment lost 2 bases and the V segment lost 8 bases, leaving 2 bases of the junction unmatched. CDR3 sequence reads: CAIGLAGPTDTQYF. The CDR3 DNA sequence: TGTGCCATCGGACTAGCGGGACCCACAGATACGCAGTATTTT.

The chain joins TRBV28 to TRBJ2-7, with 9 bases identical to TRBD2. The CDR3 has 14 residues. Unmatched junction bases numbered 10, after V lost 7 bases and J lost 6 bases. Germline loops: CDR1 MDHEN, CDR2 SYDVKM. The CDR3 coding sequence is TGTGCCAGCAAACCGAGCGGGAGGCCCTCCGAGCAGTACTTC. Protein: CASKPSGRPSEQYF.

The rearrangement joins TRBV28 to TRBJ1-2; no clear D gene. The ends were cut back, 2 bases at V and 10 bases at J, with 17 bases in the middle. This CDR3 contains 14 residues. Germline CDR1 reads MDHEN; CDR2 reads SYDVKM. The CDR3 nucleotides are TGTGCCAGCAGTTTACCCAGTCGGAGGGCGGACTACACCTTC. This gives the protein CASSLPSRRADYTF.

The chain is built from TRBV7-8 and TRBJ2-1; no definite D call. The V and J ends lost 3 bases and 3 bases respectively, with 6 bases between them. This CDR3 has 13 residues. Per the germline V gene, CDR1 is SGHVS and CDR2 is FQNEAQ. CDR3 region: CASSFRYYNEQFF. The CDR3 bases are TGTGCCAGCAGCTTCCGGTACTACAATGAGCAGTTCTTC.